What follows are 32 T cell receptor beta chains derived from one specimen sequenced in a study of blood T cell repertoires in COVID-19. Sequenced by immunoSEQ multiplex PCR; TCRdb stores in-frame clones only, minus some. The sample consists of some 230,000 clones, 84% of them appearing once. Sequences were obtained from peripheral blood. These TCRs come from a woman aged 55-75 years with acute or convalescent COVID-19.

The rearrangement uses TRBV6-4 and TRBJ2-7; D is ambiguous. The CDR3 runs to 12 residues. The V and J ends lost 7 bases and 9 bases respectively, with 16 bases between them. Germline CDR1 and CDR2: MRHNA and SNTAGT. For the CDR3, the DNA is TGTGCCAGCATAGATGAAACCCTCTTGCAGTACTTC. Its protein is CASIDETLLQYF.

This clone has a handful of counts. The rearrangement links TRBV10-3 to TRBJ1-6; D call uncertain. This CDR3 contains 13 residues. CDR1 is ENHRY and CDR2 is SYGVKD in the germline V gene. Trimming left V 0 bases short and J 9 bases short, with 6 bases between. The CDR3 loop is CAISESPSSPLHF. The DNA for the CDR3 is TGTGCCATCAGTGAGTCTCCGAGTTCACCCCTCCACTTT.

The chain uses TRBV4-1 and TRBJ2-5, with TRBD2 identical over 11 bases. CDR3 length equals 17 residues. J gave up 5 bases and V 4 bases, and 12 bases lay outside the gene matches. From germline, CDR1 is MGHRA and CDR2 YSYEKL. CDR3 residues: CASSPGGSGGVGETQYF. The CDR3 DNA follows: TGCGCCAGCAGCCCTGGCGGTAGCGGGGGGGTGGGGGAGACCCAGTACTTC.

The chain combines TRBV6-5 with TRBJ2-1, with a possible D match to TRBD1 (6 bases). CDR3 length equals 14 residues. Trimming took off 6 bases at V and 10 bases at J, with 19 bases between the two ends. CDR1 is MNHEY, CDR2 SVGAGI, per germline. This CDR3 reads CASSYSSGGGEQFF. CDR3 nucleotide sequence: TGTGCCAGCAGCTACAGCAGTGGGGGCGGAGAGCAGTTCTTC.

The chain recombines TRBV5-1 with TRBJ1-1; D may be TRBD1 (6 bases). There are 15 residues in the CDR3. The ends were cut back, 4 bases at V and 6 bases at J, with 19 bases in the middle. Per the germline V gene, CDR1 is SGHRS and CDR2 is YFSETQ. This CDR3 is CASSTWGQGGSEAFF. DNA of the CDR3: TGCGCCAGCAGCACCTGGGGGCAGGGTGGATCTGAAGCTTTCTTT. Based on the CDR3 plus reference TRBV5-1 and TRBJ1-1, the full variable domain is KAGVTQTPRYLIKTRGQQVTLSCSPISGHRSVSWYQQTPGQGLQFLFEYFSETQRNKGNFPGRFSGRQFSNSRSEMNVSTLELGDSALYLCASSTWGQGGSEAFFGQGTRLTVV.

This rearrangement joins TRBV2 to TRBJ2-7; D not resolved. The V gene lost 3 bases and the J gene lost 0 bases, with 9 bases spanning the gap. CDR1 and CDR2 (germline): SNHLY, FYNNEI. This CDR3 is 14 amino acids long. In DNA, the CDR3 is TGTGCCAGCAGTGAGGTGCGTAGCTCCTACGAGCAGTACTTC. It encodes CASSEVRSSYEQYF.

This clone was picked up one time. The chain couples TRBV5-1 to TRBJ1-2; 7 nucleotides match TRBD1. V dropped 4 bases and J dropped 8; count of bases not matched to a gene: 11. The V gene's germline CDR1 is SGHRS and CDR2 YFSETQ. This CDR3 has 14 amino acids. Here the CDR3 DNA reads TGCGCCAGCAGCCCAGGGGGGACAGAGAGCGGCTACACCTTC. Protein sequence: CASSPGGTESGYTF.

This chain links TRBV6-5 with TRBJ1-3; TRBD1 is a possible D gene (6 bases). Trimming left V 8 bases short and J 2 bases short, with 10 bases between. The length of the CDR3 is 13 residues. Germline V gene data show CDR1 as MNHEY and CDR2 as SVGAGI. In DNA, the CDR3 is TGTGCCAGCGGTAACAGGGCTGGAAACACCATATATTTT. Protein: CASGNRAGNTIYF.

This clone was picked up a small number of times. This sequence joins TRBV11-2 and TRBJ1-2; no definite D call. Per the germline V gene, CDR1 is SGHAT and CDR2 is FQNNGV. This CDR3 contains 15 residues. V was trimmed by 2 bases and J by 8 bases, leaving 18 bases between them. CDR3 in DNA: TGTGCCAGCAGCTTATCCCCTCCACATCCCAGAGGCTACACCTTC. Its translation: CASSLSPPHPRGYTF.

This chain connects TRBV28 to TRBJ1-2, with D perhaps TRBD1 (6 bases). CDR3 length: 13 residues. Germline loops: CDR1 MDHEN, CDR2 SYDVKM. With 7 bases removed from V and 2 bases from J, the gap between germline ends came to 11 bases. The CDR3 protein is CASKMDSNYGYTF. Here the CDR3 DNA reads TGTGCCAGCAAAATGGACAGCAACTATGGCTACACCTTC.

The rearrangement joins TRBV4-3 to TRBJ2-2; D is undetermined. Looked up from germline, CDR1 is LGHNA and CDR2 is YSLEER. The CDR3 sequence is 14 residues long. Trimming took 0 bases from V and 3 from J, leaving 5 bases between them. In DNA, the CDR3 is TGCGCCAGCAGCCAAGATAAGCACACCGGGGAGCTGTTTTTT. The encoded protein is CASSQDKHTGELFF.

Regarding this clone: The sample carries other DNA sequences with the same CDR3. This chain links TRBV6-5 with TRBJ1-1; 7 bases match TRBD1. The CDR3 totals 13 residues. CDR1 is MNHEY, CDR2 SVGAGI, per germline. Germline trimming cut 6 bases from V and 0 bases from J; bases unmatched to any gene: 1. In DNA form, the CDR3 reads TGTGCCAGCAGACAGGGGCTGAACACTGAAGCTTTCTTT. Translated, it gives CASRQGLNTEAFF.

J is TRBJ1-5 and V is TRBV6-6; D possibly corresponds to TRBD1 (5 bases). The CDR3 is 15 amino acids. V lost 6 bases to trimming and J lost 6 bases, with 18 bases between them. Germline V gene sequence: CDR1 MNHNY, CDR2 SVGAGI (reference sequence). The DNA for the CDR3 is TGTGCCAGCAGAGACGGGACTCTCACAGGTCAGCCCCAGCATTTT. This translates into CASRDGTLTGQPQHF.

J is TRBJ1-5 and V is TRBV2; 8 bases are a match to TRBD1. This CDR3 is built from 14 residues. J lost 7 bases, V lost 6 bases, and 8 bases had no gene match. Germline V gene lookup returns CDR1 SNHLY and CDR2 FYNNEI. The CDR3 DNA sequence: TGTGCCAGCAGGTGGACAGGGAACGGACAGCCCCAGCATTTT. Translating it yields CASRWTGNGQPQHF.

This chain links TRBV15 with TRBJ1-5, with 10 bases identical to TRBD1. Germline V gene lookup returns CDR1 LNHNV and CDR2 YYDKDF (reference sequence). The CDR3 spans 15 residues. The ends lost 6 bases at V and 5 bases at J; junction bases unmatched: 7. This chain's CDR3 is CATSRDRGVDQPQHF. Written as DNA, the CDR3 is TGTGCCACCAGTAGGGACAGGGGCGTTGATCAGCCCCAGCATTTT.

The chain uses TRBV10-1 and TRBJ2-1; perhaps TRBD1 as D (5 bases). The CDR3 runs to 16 residues. V shed 3 bases and J shed 9 bases, with 21 bases lying between them. Germline V gene sequence: CDR1 WNHNN, CDR2 SYGVQD (reference sequence). The CDR3 DNA reads TGCGCCAGCAGTGAAGCCATAGGGGCTGCTTGCCTTGAGCAGTTCTTC. This codes for CASSEAIGAACLEQFF.

Only a few counts were recorded for this clone. The V gene is TRBV6-5, the J gene TRBJ2-2; the match to TRBD1 covers 9 bases. The V segment lost 6 bases and the J segment 1 base; nucleotides outside the gene matches: 3. The germline V gene has CDR1 MNHEY and CDR2 SVGAGI. The CDR3 contains 15 residues. The CDR3 loop is CASRWGQGNTGELFF. The CDR3 DNA reads as TGTGCCAGCAGGTGGGGACAGGGGAACACCGGGGAGCTGTTTTTT.

Written as DNA, the CDR3 is TGTGCCAGCAGCCTAGACCTCTCTGGAAACACCATATATTTT. Residues: CASSLDLSGNTIYF. The chain joins TRBV3-1 (or the pseudogene TRBV3-2) to TRBJ1-3; D is undetermined. This CDR3 is 14 amino acids long. Germline values: CDR1 LGHDT, CDR2 YNNKEL (reference sequence). V lost 4 bases and J lost 0, with 7 bases in between.

The rearrangement uses TRBV3-1 (or the pseudogene TRBV3-2) and TRBJ2-7, with TRBD2 identical over 10 bases. The CDR3 spans 15 residues. V lost 3 bases, J lost 0 bases, and 2 bases stayed unmatched. Germline loops: CDR1 LGHDT, CDR2 YNNKEL (reference sequence). CDR3 nucleotides: TGTGCCAGCAGCCAGAGACTAGCGGGCTCCTACGAGCAGTACTTC. Amino acid sequence: CASSQRLAGSYEQYF.

The chain combines TRBV18 with TRBJ2-5; TRBD1 matches at 7 bases. J was trimmed by 2 bases and V by 3 bases; bases with no gene match: 3. Germline V gives CDR1 KGHSH, CDR2 LQKENI. This CDR3 is built from 14 residues. CDR3 region: CASSPRQGQETQYF. The CDR3 region has the DNA TGTGCCAGCTCACCCCGACAGGGACAAGAGACCCAGTACTTC. The full variable domain, its missing parts supplied by reference TRBV18 and TRBJ2-5, is NAGVMQNPRHLVRRRGQEARLRCSPMKGHSHVYWYRQLPEEGLKFMVYLQKENIIDESGMPKERFSAEFPKEGPSILRIQQVVRGDSAAYFCASSPRQGQETQYFGPGTRLLVL.

The chain recombines TRBV23-1 with TRBJ1-2, with 9 bases fitting TRBD1. TRBV23-1 is designated an ORF whose function remains uncertain. This CDR3 spans 15 amino acids. Trimming took 3 bases from V and 6 from J; bases not matched to a gene: 8. The CDR3 nucleotides are TGCGCCAGCAGTCATAACGCCGGGACAGGGAATGGCTACACCTTC. It yields the protein CASSHNAGTGNGYTF.

The chain carries TRBV6-2 or TRBV6-3 and TRBJ1-5; TRBD1 is a possible D gene (6 bases). CDR1 MNHEY and CDR2 SVGEGT come from the germline V gene. CDR3 length equals 14 residues. V was clipped by 2 bases and J by 5 bases, with 10 bases between them. The CDR3 DNA is TGTGCCAGCAGTTACGTCGGGGGGCATCAGCCCCAGCATTTT. Translation: CASSYVGGHQPQHF.

This chain's CDR3 is CASSVRPGQGRPEAFF. CDR3 in DNA: TGTGCCAGCAGCGTGAGACCGGGACAGGGAAGGCCAGAGGCTTTCTTT. The chain joins TRBV11-2 to TRBJ1-1; 9 nucleotides match TRBD1. V shed 5 bases and J 11 bases; nucleotides not matched to a gene: 18. The germline V gene encodes CDR1 SGHAT and CDR2 FQNNGV. The CDR3 extends over 16 amino acids.

The J gene is TRBJ2-7, the V gene TRBV14, with D possibly being TRBD1 (6 bases). This CDR3 contains 15 residues. CDR1 and CDR2 from the germline V gene are SGHDN and FVKESK. V was trimmed by 4 bases and J by 5 bases, leaving 18 bases between them. In DNA, the CDR3 is TGTGCCAGCAGCCCCCGACAGGTCTCATTCGACGAGCAGTACTTC. This codes for CASSPRQVSFDEQYF.

J is TRBJ1-1 and V is TRBV18, with D possibly TRBD1 on 6 matching bases. The CDR3 has 14 residues. From germline, CDR1 is KGHSH and CDR2 LQKENI. V gave up 3 bases and J gave up 6 bases, with 14 bases separating them. CDR3 in DNA: TGTGCCAGCTCACCTTTAGCGAACAGGGCTGAAGCTTTCTTT. Its protein product is CASSPLANRAEAFF.

This chain links TRBV3-1 (or the pseudogene TRBV3-2) with TRBJ2-1, with no clear D. CDR3 length equals 14 residues. From germline, CDR1 is LGHDT and CDR2 YNNKEL (reference sequence). Trimming removed 4 bases at V and 4 bases at J, with 11 bases between. The CDR3 sequence: CASSRRGWYNEQFF. CDR3 nucleotide sequence: TGTGCCAGCAGCCGGAGAGGTTGGTACAATGAGCAGTTCTTC.

V and J are TRBV5-4 and TRBJ1-1, with 9 nucleotides matching TRBD1. V lost 2 bases and J lost 9; bases outside the gene matches: 8. The V gene's germline CDR1 is SGHNT and CDR2 YYREEE (reference sequence). The CDR3 is made up of 14 amino acids. As DNA, the CDR3 is TGTGCCAGCAGCTTACAGGGGGCGGATAAGAAAGCTTTCTTT. Protein sequence: CASSLQGADKKAFF.

The chain joins TRBV10-3 to TRBJ2-7, with TRBD2 matching over 7 bases. Germline V gene lookup returns CDR1 ENHRY and CDR2 SYGVKD. Trimming at V came to 11 bases and at J to 3 bases, leaving 10 bases not matched to a gene. This CDR3 is 13 amino acids long. The CDR3 protein is CASGGSIFYEQYF. The DNA for the CDR3 is TGTGCCTCCGGGGGGTCCATTTTCTACGAGCAGTACTTC.

This chain links TRBV6-5 with TRBJ2-2; perhaps TRBD1 as D (6 bases). The CDR3 has 14 residues. Germline CDR1 is MNHEY and CDR2 is SVGAGI. Trimming left V 7 bases short and J 2 bases short, with 11 bases between. In nucleotides, the CDR3 is TGTGCCAGCATTAACAGGGACAACACCGGGGAGCTGTTTTTT. Encoded protein: CASINRDNTGELFF.

The V and J genes are TRBV5-1 and TRBJ1-2; no definite D call. CDR1 is SGHRS and CDR2 is YFSETQ in the germline V gene. The CDR3 is made up of 16 amino acids. V was clipped by 4 bases and J by 1 base, with 17 bases between them. The CDR3, as DNA: TGCGCCAGCAGCCCAATTGCGACACATTTTAACTATGGCTACACCTTC. Translation gives CASSPIATHFNYGYTF.

The V call is TRBV3-1 (or the pseudogene TRBV3-2), the J call TRBJ1-1; 8 bases are a match to TRBD1. CDR1 and CDR2 from the germline V gene are LGHDT and YNNKEL (reference sequence). V was pared by 4 bases and J by 4 bases, with 5 bases of the junction left unmatched. The CDR3 is 14 amino acids. The DNA of the CDR3 is TGTGCCAGCAGCCCCCACACAGGGGGCACTGAAGCTTTCTTT. Translated: CASSPHTGGTEAFF.

In its sample, this clone was seen once. The chain employs TRBV23-1 and TRBJ2-2, with 8 positions matching TRBD1. TRBV23-1 carries the ORF label, with uncertain function. The CDR3 is 15 amino acids. Trimming at V came to 11 bases and at J to 1 base, leaving 9 bases not matched to a gene. This CDR3 reads CAPQQGAKNTGELFF. The CDR3 nucleotides read TGCGCCCCCCAGCAGGGGGCAAAGAACACCGGGGAGCTGTTTTTT.